The 21 T cell receptor beta chains below come from one sample, sequenced in a study of graft-versus-host responses after intestinal transplantation. No antigen is known for these receptors. The protocol was immunoSEQ multiplex PCR, while the TCRdb copy is restricted to in-frame clones and leaves out a portion. Among over 90,000 clones listed, over 85% were seen once. Sequenced material: unstimulated CD8+ T cells sorted from spleen or lymph node cells, taken before intestinal transplant. The receptors derive from a human donor who received an intestinal transplant.

V gene TRBV4-1 combines with J gene TRBJ2-1, with a possible D match to TRBD1 (6 bases). The germline V and J ends were trimmed by 2 bases and 9 bases, with 23 bases remaining between them. The CDR3 loop spans 17 amino acids. Looked up from germline, CDR1 is MGHRA and CDR2 is YSYEKL. The CDR3 bases are TGCGCCAGCAGCCAAAGCCTTTTAATACAGGGCTCGGGTGAGCAGTTCTTC. Translating gives CASSQSLLIQGSGEQFF.

The chain has TRBV7-2 and TRBJ1-5, with a possible D match to TRBD1 (6 bases). CDR3 length: 15 residues. V was pared by 5 bases and J by 7 bases, with 18 bases between. Germline assignment: CDR1 SGHTA and CDR2 FQGNSA. CDR3 sequence: CASSETGLKGQPQHF. In nucleotides, the CDR3 is TGTGCCAGCAGCGAGACAGGTTTAAAGGGGCAGCCCCAGCATTTT.

Written as DNA, the CDR3 is TGTGCCAGCAGCTTACCCCGGGACCGGGATCTCTTTAATGAAAAACTGTTTTTT. Translated, it gives CASSLPRDRDLFNEKLFF. This chain links TRBV7-9 with TRBJ1-4; D is possibly TRBD1 (5 bases). Trimming took off 2 bases at V and 4 bases at J, with 20 bases between the two ends. CDR3 length: 18 residues. CDR1 is SEHNR, CDR2 FQNEAQ, per germline (reference sequence).

The genes are TRBV6-5 and TRBJ1-1, with a possible D match to TRBD1 (5 bases). V gave up 7 bases and J gave up 4 bases, with 10 bases separating them. The CDR3 runs 12 residues. The germline V gene has CDR1 MNHEY and CDR2 SVGAGI. This CDR3 reads CASTRGSTEAFF. The CDR3 DNA sequence: TGTGCCAGCACCCGGGGGAGCACTGAAGCTTTCTTT.

The chain has TRBV4-2 and TRBJ2-3; 9 bases match TRBD2. CDR1 LGHNA and CDR2 YNFKEQ come from the germline V gene. Losses at the gene ends were 3 bases for V and 4 bases for J; bases not matched to a gene: 8. The CDR3 sequence is 16 residues long. The CDR3, as DNA: TGTGCCAGCAGCCACTTGGCGGGGGGGCCAGCAGATACGCAGTATTTT. Encoded protein: CASSHLAGGPADTQYF.

V and J are TRBV6-5 and TRBJ1-6; 7 bases are a match to TRBD1. Unmatched junction bases numbered 0, after V lost 4 bases and J lost 3 bases. The length of the CDR3 is 14 residues. Germline CDR1 reads MNHEY; CDR2 reads SVGAGI. CDR3 sequence (DNA): TGTGCCAGCAGTTGGGACAGCTATAATTCACCCCTCCACTTT. It codes for CASSWDSYNSPLHF.

The rearrangement links TRBV19 to TRBJ1-1; D uncertain. The CDR3 runs to 15 residues. Germline-derived CDR1 and CDR2 are LNHDA and SQIVND (reference sequence). The V and J ends lost 3 bases and 6 bases respectively, with 17 bases between them. CDR3 residues: CASSIVGGPGAEAFF. In DNA, the CDR3 is TGTGCCAGTAGTATCGTCGGTGGTCCTGGCGCTGAAGCTTTCTTT.

The chain employs TRBV28 and TRBJ1-6, with D unclear. The CDR3 has 15 amino acids. V was trimmed by 2 bases and J by 9 bases, leaving 14 bases between them. Per the germline V gene, CDR1 is MDHEN and CDR2 is SYDVKM. In DNA form, the CDR3 reads TGTGCCAGCAGTTTACGAGGGATGGTCAGTTCACCCCTCCACTTT. It yields the protein CASSLRGMVSSPLHF.

The V and J genes are TRBV30 and TRBJ1-2; D gene uncertain. Germline lookup yields CDR1 GTSNPN and CDR2 SVGIG (reference sequence). The CDR3 contains 11 residues. V was cut by 0 bases and J by 7 bases, with 6 bases left in between. CDR3 region: CAWSVSGGYTF. DNA for the CDR3: TGTGCCTGGAGTGTATCAGGTGGCTACACCTTC.

This chain joins TRBV2 and TRBJ1-2; 7 bases agree with TRBD1. The CDR3 runs to 14 residues. Trimming at V came to 6 bases and at J to 3 bases, leaving 7 bases not matched to a gene. Germline CDR1 reads SNHLY; CDR2 reads FYNNEI. The CDR3 reads CASSVATGDYGYTF. In DNA form, the CDR3 reads TGTGCCAGCAGCGTAGCAACAGGGGACTATGGCTACACCTTC.

This clone was observed once. The chain couples TRBV11-2 to TRBJ2-5; TRBD2 matches at 10 bases. V lost 1 base to trimming and J lost 3 bases; unmatched junction nucleotides: 8. This CDR3 has 17 residues. Germline lookup yields CDR1 SGHAT and CDR2 FQNNGV. The CDR3 reads CASSLVSLAGAKETQYF. CDR3 nucleotide sequence: TGTGCCAGCAGCTTAGTCTCCCTAGCGGGGGCTAAAGAGACCCAGTACTTC.

The chain combines TRBV6-1 with TRBJ2-2, with 7 bases that match TRBD1. CDR3 size: 14 residues. The germline V gene has CDR1 MNHNS and CDR2 SASEGT. The V and J ends lost 5 bases and 2 bases, in that order; junction bases with no gene match: 2. CDR3 residues: CASSRTGNTGELFF. CDR3 sequence (DNA): TGTGCCAGCAGTAGGACAGGAAACACCGGGGAGCTGTTTTTT.

This chain uses TRBV4-1 with TRBJ2-2; 12 nucleotides line up with TRBD2. V lost 0 bases and J lost 5; bases outside the gene matches: 1. The V gene's germline CDR1 is MGHRA and CDR2 YSYEKL. The CDR3 is 16 amino acids. The CDR3 region has the DNA TGCGCCAGCAGCCAAGAGACTAGCGGGGGAACCGGGGAGCTGTTTTTT. It is translated as CASSQETSGGTGELFF.

The J gene is TRBJ1-2, the V gene TRBV29-1, with 9 bases fitting TRBD1. The V gene's germline CDR1 is SQVTM and CDR2 ANQGSEA. CDR3 length: 13 amino acids. V lost 4 bases to trimming and J lost 5 bases; unmatched junction nucleotides: 5. The chain's CDR3 is CSVVPGTGYGYTF. CDR3 sequence (DNA): TGCAGCGTTGTCCCCGGGACAGGGTATGGCTACACCTTC.

Here the CDR3 reads CASSRNTGTSGTDTQYF. CDR3 sequence (DNA): TGTGCCAGCAGCCGTAATACCGGGACTAGCGGCACAGATACGCAGTATTTT. The chain uses TRBV7-3 and TRBJ2-3; TRBD2 matches 10 bases. Germline V lookup: CDR1 SGHTA, CDR2 FQGTGA. V was clipped by 5 bases and J by 1 base; unmatched bases: 9. The CDR3 totals 17 residues.

This clone has just a few counts. V gene TRBV14 combines with J gene TRBJ2-7; 7 nucleotides align to TRBD2. Germline CDR1 and CDR2: SGHDN and FVKESK. V lost 4 bases and J lost 6; bases outside the gene matches: 9. The CDR3 runs 14 residues. This CDR3 is CASSPRTSPGEQYF. CDR3 sequence (DNA): TGTGCCAGCAGCCCCCGGACTAGTCCCGGCGAGCAGTACTTC.

The chain is built from TRBV6-6 and TRBJ1-2, with D unresolved. With 8 bases removed from V and 8 bases from J, the gap between germline ends came to 18 bases. CDR1 is MNHNY, CDR2 SVGAGI, per germline (reference sequence). This CDR3 contains 13 residues. The CDR3 sequence: CASAPAGLGGYTF. CDR3 nucleotides: TGTGCCAGCGCACCTGCGGGTCTTGGGGGCTACACCTTC.

The chain has TRBV5-1 and TRBJ1-2; D perhaps matches TRBD1 (5 bases). This CDR3 has 15 amino acids. V was pared by 0 bases and J by 3 bases, with 12 bases between. CDR1 is SGHRS and CDR2 is YFSETQ in the germline V gene. The CDR3 sequence is CASSLDGASDYGYTF. CDR3 in DNA: TGCGCCAGCAGCTTGGACGGGGCGTCGGACTATGGCTACACCTTC.

This sequence joins TRBV27 and TRBJ2-4; D is uncertain. Per germline, CDR1 MNHEY and CDR2 SMNVEV (reference sequence). This CDR3 region has 13 residues. V was cut by 8 bases and J by 3 bases, with 11 bases left in between. CDR3 region: CASQETLKNIQYF. CDR3 nucleotide sequence: TGTGCCAGCCAGGAGACCCTCAAAAACATTCAGTACTTC.

Here the CDR3 reads CASTPTGGSYNEQFF. The CDR3 nucleotides read TGTGCCAGCACTCCCACAGGGGGTTCCTACAATGAGCAGTTCTTC. This chain connects TRBV11-1 to TRBJ2-1; 8 nucleotides align to TRBD1. The CDR3 is 15 residues long. Trimming removed 7 bases from V and 1 base from J; junction bases left unmatched: 6. CDR1 and CDR2 from the germline V gene are SGHAT and FQDESV (reference sequence). Full variable domain (remainder filled in from reference TRBV11-1 and TRBJ2-1): EAEVAQSPRYKITEKSQAVAFWCDPISGHATLYWYRQILGQGPELLVQFQDESVVDDSQLPKDRFSAERLKGVDSTLKIQPAELGDSAMYLCASTPTGGSYNEQFFGPGTRLTVL.

The V call is TRBV5-5, the J call TRBJ2-1; no clear D gene. This CDR3 is built from 15 residues. The V gene's germline CDR1 is SGHKS and CDR2 YYEKEE (reference sequence). Trimming cost V 0 bases and J 0 bases, with 7 bases left between them. The CDR3 coding sequence is TGTGCCAGCAGCTTGGCCGGTGACTCCTACAATGAGCAGTTCTTC. It is translated as CASSLAGDSYNEQFF. Combining the CDR3 with reference TRBV5-5 and TRBJ2-1 gives the whole variable domain DAGVTQSPTHLIKTRGQQVTLRCSPISGHKSVSWYQQVLGQGPQFIFQYYEKEERGRGNFPDRFSARQFPNYSSELNVNALLLGDSALYLCASSLAGDSYNEQFFGPGTRLTVL.